The entry below gives a single T cell receptor (beta chain) sequence along with its context. The specificity of this receptor is unknown. Per-nucleotide qualities are absent, and no much larger clonotype sits a single base away. The sample comes from a study of beta chain features in type 1 diabetes (dated by TCRdb to the late 2010s). Broadly, across the study: Mean age, gender distribution, total cell number and subset yield did not differ between patients and healthy donors. Across all samples, some 99 million sorted cells were examined, and cell number per subset correlated strongly with RNA yield. Whereas all 30 or so donors provided naive and central memory subsets, regulatory and stem cell-like memory subsets were isolated from just 8 patients and about eight healthy donors. In the study, TCRB repertoires of sorted circulating CD4+ T cell subsets from recently diagnosed type 1 diabetes patients were compared with those of matched healthy donors.

What the study reported, not specific to this receptor: Because cDNA rather than genomic DNA was sequenced, highly expressing activated cells could have been over-represented, although no difference in activation and CD3 levels was found between groups. Only small numbers of individuals were included in the HLA sub-analyses, which left unresolved whether HLA type had any influence on TCRB rearrangement. In all four CD4+ subsets, TCRB CDR3 length was moderately but significantly shorter in type 1 diabetes patients. Naive, central memory and regulatory TCRB repertoires appeared to be more similar among patients than among healthy donors. Fewer insertions and more nucleotide deletions at VDJ recombination sites were observed in patients with type 1 diabetes, implying thymic rearrangement abnormalities. PCR might favor shorter templates, but patient and control samples were amplified and corrected together, so any skew would affect both groups equally.

A single peripheral blood draw of about 116 mL on average was collected from each donor into heparinised tubes. A BD FACSAria II was used to sort naive, central memory, regulatory and stem cell-like memory CD4+ T cells with a panel that included CD45RO, CCR7, CD25, CD127, CD95 and CD27. Purity was above 98% for every sorted population. PBMCs were isolated right away by Lymphoprep density gradient centrifugation and were stained directly, without culture. So that batch effects would be minimized, each experiment stained and sorted samples in pairs, pairing one healthy donor with one patient. The High Capacity cDNA Reverse Transcription Kit was used to reverse transcribe all of the isolated RNA, meaning that expressed TCRB transcripts were what got sequenced. Deep immunoSEQ sequencing was applied to naive, central memory and regulatory T cell samples, giving an average of around 4 million total reads per sample. Sorted cells were lysed in RLT buffer and RNA was extracted with DNase-treated RNeasy Micro or Mini kits, depending on cell number. Each cell subset was processed separately to prevent cross-contamination, with patient and healthy donor samples processed together. TCRB sequences were amplified from cDNA with the immunoSEQ multiplex PCR, producing 87-bp fragments spanning the CDR3 region. Amplicons were sequenced on the Illumina HiSeq platform. Under the source paper's analysis protocol: PCR bias was computationally corrected using synthetic template baselines, reads within Hamming distance 2 were collapsed, and singletons that could not be merged were discarded. Reads were aligned to IMGT to assign V, D and J genes, CDR3 length, and insertions or deletions at six rearrangement sites. Within each subset, clonotype counts were normalized to sorted cell number, and only after that were true diversity and Gini coefficients computed with the tcR R package. The overlap coefficient, calculated on TCRB nucleotide sequences, was used to measure repertoire sharing. Out-of-frame TCRB sequences from naive cells were analyzed to stand in for the pre-selection repertoire. TCRdb's version of the immuneACCESS table is confined to in-frame rearrangements and falls short of the full clone set. An unresolved V gene accounts for under half of the shortfall where checked; the remainder is of unknown origin. That table furnishes V, J and clone size, whereas the DNA furnished D and trimming. The sample data list 150,000 to 200,000 clones, and more than 60% of these were observed just once. The ten largest clones represent 0.08% to 0.1% of the sample.

The CDR3 runs 15 amino acids, cysteine and phenylalanine included. The CDR3 DNA has 45 bases and is translated from base 1. Based on the germline V gene (reference sequence), the CDR1 and CDR2 sequences are SGHNT and YYREEE. The germline ends are 10 bases apart after V is trimmed by 5 bases and J by 1 base. The sequence links TRBV5-4 to TRBJ2-6; the D gene cannot be resolved beyond TRBD1 or TRBD2, each matching 5 bases. This sequence originates from a man aged 25 to 40 with type 1 diabetes. The sequenced sample was naive CD4+ T cells from blood. In the paper's terms, the cell subset or site label means: true naive CD4+ T cells. Here the CDR3 is given as CASRAEGSGANVLTF. The DNA is as follows: TGTGCCAGCAGGGCCGAGGGGTCTGGGGCCAACGTCCTGACTTTC.